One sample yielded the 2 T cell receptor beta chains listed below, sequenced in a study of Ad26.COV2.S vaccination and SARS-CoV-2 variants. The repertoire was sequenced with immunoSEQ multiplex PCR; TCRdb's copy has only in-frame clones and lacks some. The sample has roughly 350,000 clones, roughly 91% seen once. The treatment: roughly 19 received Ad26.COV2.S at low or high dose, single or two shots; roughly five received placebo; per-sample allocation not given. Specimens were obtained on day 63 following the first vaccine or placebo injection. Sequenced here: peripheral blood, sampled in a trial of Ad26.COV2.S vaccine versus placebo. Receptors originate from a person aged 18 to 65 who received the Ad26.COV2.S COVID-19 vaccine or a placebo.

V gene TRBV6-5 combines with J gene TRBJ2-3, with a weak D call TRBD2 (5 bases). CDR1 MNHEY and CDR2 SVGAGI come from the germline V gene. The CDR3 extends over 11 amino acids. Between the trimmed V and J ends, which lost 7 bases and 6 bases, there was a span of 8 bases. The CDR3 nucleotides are TGTGCCAGCACAGACTACGATACGCAGTATTTT. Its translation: CASTDYDTQYF.

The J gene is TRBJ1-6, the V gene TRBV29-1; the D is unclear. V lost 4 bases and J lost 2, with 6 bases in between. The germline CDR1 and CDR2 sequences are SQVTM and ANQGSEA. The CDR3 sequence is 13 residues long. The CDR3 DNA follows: TGCAGCGTTGGGGAAACCTATAATTCACCCCTCCACTTT. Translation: CSVGETYNSPLHF.